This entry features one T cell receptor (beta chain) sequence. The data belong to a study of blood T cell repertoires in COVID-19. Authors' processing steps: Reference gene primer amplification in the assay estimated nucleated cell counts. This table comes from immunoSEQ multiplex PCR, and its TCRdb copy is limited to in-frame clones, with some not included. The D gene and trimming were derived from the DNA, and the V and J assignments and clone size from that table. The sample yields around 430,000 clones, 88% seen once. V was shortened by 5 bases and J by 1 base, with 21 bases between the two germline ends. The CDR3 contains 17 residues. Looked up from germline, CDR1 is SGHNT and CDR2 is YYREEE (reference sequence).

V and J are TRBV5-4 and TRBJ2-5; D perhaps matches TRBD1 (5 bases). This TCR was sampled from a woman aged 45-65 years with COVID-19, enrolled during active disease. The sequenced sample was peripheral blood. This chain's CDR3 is CASRTGNQAGPQETQYF. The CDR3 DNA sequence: TGTGCCAGCAGAACAGGTAATCAAGCCGGGCCCCAAGAGACCCAGTACTTC.